This T cell receptor beta chain is from a study of shared clonotypes between healthy human individuals (TCRdb year 2020). Broadly, across the study: Two women and a few men aged 18 to 49 years were included in the cohort. To increase sequencing depth and limit assay-specific biases, different laboratories used diverse techniques to prepare libraries and sequence TCR repertoires. For each donor, CD4 naive and CD4 memory were each run on three plates, CD8 naive on two plates, and CD8 memory on one plate. To estimate repertoire size and how much clonotype sharing occurs between individuals, the study deeply sequenced the blood TCR repertoires of five healthy adults. Between about 0.85 and 10 billion PBMCs per donor were obtained by leukapheresis.

Points the paper makes about the study in general: Sampling was limited to blood, and TCR repertoires in tissue likely differ from TCR repertoires in blood. The small number of donors limited the genetic and exposure-history diversity represented. Pairwise subsampling led to the expectation that sequencing depth would affect the degree of clonotype sharing among donors. Even with the large sequencing depth, rarefaction of the sorted-subset datasets indicated that sequencing was incomplete. Higher generation probabilities were observed for clonotypes shared by all four sorted-subset donors than for non-shared clonotypes. Sharing across a handful of donors was observed for about 5% of naive CD4, 3% to 4% of naive CD8, 2% to 2.5% of memory CD4, and about 0.4% of memory CD8 clonotypes. Larger estimated clonotype richness was generally found for naive subsets than for memory subsets.

CD8 naive samples were obtained by positive selection for CCR7 among CD45RO-negative cells, yielding a CD45RA+CCR7+ population from which TemRA cells were excluded. Healthy HIV-negative adults with no recently reported acute infections or vaccinations were included as donors. All donors were Caucasian adults living in Nashville, Tennessee, USA. Blood was obtained by leukapheresis, after which PBMCs were separated by Ficoll-Histopaque density gradient centrifugation and cryopreserved in liquid nitrogen vapor phase. Analytical flow cytometry was used to check the purity and quantity of each magnetically sorted T cell population. From each sorted fraction, genomic DNA was isolated and quantified by UV absorbance on a Nanodrop 2000c. For CDR1 and CDR2, the germline V gene lists SGDLS and YYNGEE. The CDR3 measures 18 amino acids from cysteine to phenylalanine. Only CDR3 DNA is held: 54 bases, read in frame from base 1. V gives up 0 bases and J gives up 8 bases, and the segment between their germline ends measures 23 bases.

Regarding this clone: Its antigen remains undetermined. Within one base of it there is no much larger clone, and no base qualities were kept.

Using the deep immunoSEQ assay, multiplex PCR amplified TCR CDR3 regions from genomic DNA. For each cell subset, the extracted genomic DNA was distributed evenly across all wells of several immunoSEQ 96-well plates, and each plate served as one replicate. For sorted subsets, each replicate PCR was loaded with 200 ng genomic DNA, equivalent to about 33,000 T cell genomes. The purified libraries were quantified using a Qubit 3.0 fluorometer, sized with a Bioanalyzer 2100, and then quantified again using the KAPA Library Quantification kit. A separate single-read 150-cycle Illumina NextSeq 550 flow cell was used to sequence each immunoSEQ 96-well plate. Per the authors' processing: Because only junctional sequences without quality scores were contained in the immunoSEQ output, filtering matching that applied to full-length reads could not be performed. Sequences were annotated with PyIR, a Python wrapper for IgBLAST v1.9, using IMGT germline references to assign V/J genes and CDR3. Reads were removed for weak V/J assignments (E-value above 1e-6), missing CDR3, stop codons, out-of-frame junctions, or ambiguous translated residues. A V3J clonotype was defined by an identical inferred V gene, J gene, and CDR3 amino acid sequence. The percentage overlap between two repertoires was calculated by dividing the number of shared unique clonotypes by the size of the smaller repertoire. Three approaches were used to assess repertoire richness: RTK rarefaction, the Chao1 estimator, and Recon v2.1 estimates of unobserved clonotypes. For all TCRbeta clonotypes obtained by the gDNA method from a few donors, generation probabilities were computed with OLGA. TCRdb took this table from immuneACCESS and kept in-frame rearrangements with V and J called. Such tables lack part of the clones; where checked against another copy, unresolved V genes explain under half of the gap, and the rest is unexplained. Clonal size and the V and J genes are those of that table, whereas D and trimming came from the DNA. The sample has over 750,000 clones on record, around 96% of them singletons. Less than 0.3% of the sample lies in the top ten.

The source is a man younger than 40 in good health. Here the chain combines TRBV9 and TRBJ2-2; matching of 5 bases hints at TRBD2 as the D gene. The sequencing sample was made of naive CD8+ T cells sorted from blood. The cell subset or site label, as the study defines it: CD45RA+CCR7+. The CDR3 loop reads CASSVGGFGSTEIGELFF. Read as DNA, the sequence is TGTGCCAGCAGCGTAGGAGGGTTTGGCAGTACCGAAATTGGGGAGCTGTTTTTT.